This TCR beta chain derives from a study of blood T cell repertoires in COVID-19. Profiled with immunoSEQ multiplex PCR; TCRdb holds only in-frame clones, not every one. Of 310,000 or so clones listed, about 89% are singletons. From germline, CDR1 is MRHNA and CDR2 SNTAGT. J lost 4 bases, V lost 10 bases, and 12 bases had no gene match. The CDR3 length is 14 residues. This TCR was recovered from a man younger than 35 who had recovered from COVID-19. This sequence joins TRBV6-4 and TRBJ1-2, with TRBD1 matching over 7 bases. Sequencing was carried out using peripheral blood. The CDR3 nucleotides are TGTGCCACCCGGGAGGGGGCTGATGGCTATGGCTACACCTTC. Protein product: CATREGADGYGYTF.